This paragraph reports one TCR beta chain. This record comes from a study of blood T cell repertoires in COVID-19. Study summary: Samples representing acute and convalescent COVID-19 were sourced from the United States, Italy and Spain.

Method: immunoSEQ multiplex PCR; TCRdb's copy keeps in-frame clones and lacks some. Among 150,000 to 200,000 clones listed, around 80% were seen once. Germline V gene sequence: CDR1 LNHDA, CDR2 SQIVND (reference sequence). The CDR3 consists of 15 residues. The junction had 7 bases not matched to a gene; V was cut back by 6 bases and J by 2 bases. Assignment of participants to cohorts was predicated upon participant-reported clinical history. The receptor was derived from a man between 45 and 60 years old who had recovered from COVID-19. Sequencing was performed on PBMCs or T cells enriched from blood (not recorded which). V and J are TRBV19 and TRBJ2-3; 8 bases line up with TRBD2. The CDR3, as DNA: TGTGCCAGTAGAACCGGGGGGGTAGACACAGATACGCAGTATTTT. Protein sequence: CASRTGGVDTDTQYF.